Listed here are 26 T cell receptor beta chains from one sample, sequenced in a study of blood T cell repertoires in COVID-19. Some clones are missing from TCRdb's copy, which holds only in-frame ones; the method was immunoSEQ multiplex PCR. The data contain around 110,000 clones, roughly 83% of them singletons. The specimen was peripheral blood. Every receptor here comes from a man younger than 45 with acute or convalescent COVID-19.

The CDR3 DNA reads TGTGCCAGCAGCTTGGCGGGACAGGGCCAGATGGGGGATGGCTACACCTTC. It yields the protein CASSLAGQGQMGDGYTF. The chain joins TRBV5-5 to TRBJ1-2; TRBD1 matches 9 bases. J gave up 6 bases and V 0 bases, and 12 bases lay outside the gene matches. The CDR3 contains 17 residues. Germline CDR1 is SGHKS and CDR2 is YYEKEE (reference sequence).

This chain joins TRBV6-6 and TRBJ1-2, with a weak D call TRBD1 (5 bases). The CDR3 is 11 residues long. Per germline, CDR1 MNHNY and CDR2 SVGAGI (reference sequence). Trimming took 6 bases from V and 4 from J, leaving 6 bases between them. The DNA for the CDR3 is TGTGCCAGCAGCGACAGCTATGGCTACACCTTC. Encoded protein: CASSDSYGYTF.

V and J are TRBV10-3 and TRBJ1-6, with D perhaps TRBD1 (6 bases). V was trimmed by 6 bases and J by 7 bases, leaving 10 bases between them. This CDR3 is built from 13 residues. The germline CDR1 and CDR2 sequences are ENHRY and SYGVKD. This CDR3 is CAIRDSENSPLHF. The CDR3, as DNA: TGTGCCATCAGGGACAGCGAGAATTCACCCCTCCACTTT.

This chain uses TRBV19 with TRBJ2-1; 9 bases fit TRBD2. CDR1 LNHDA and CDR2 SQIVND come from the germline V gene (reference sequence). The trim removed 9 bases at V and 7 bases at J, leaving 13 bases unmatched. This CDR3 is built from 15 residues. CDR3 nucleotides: TGTGCCAGCTCCTTGGGCGCGGGGGGGAGAAATGAGCAGTTCTTC. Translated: CASSLGAGGRNEQFF.

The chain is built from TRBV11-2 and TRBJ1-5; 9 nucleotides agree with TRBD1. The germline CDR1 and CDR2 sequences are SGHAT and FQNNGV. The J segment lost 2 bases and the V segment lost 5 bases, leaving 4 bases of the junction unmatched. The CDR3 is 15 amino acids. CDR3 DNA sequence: TGTGCCAGCAGCCCCGACAGGGGGGGCAATCAGCCCCAGCATTTT. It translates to CASSPDRGGNQPQHF.

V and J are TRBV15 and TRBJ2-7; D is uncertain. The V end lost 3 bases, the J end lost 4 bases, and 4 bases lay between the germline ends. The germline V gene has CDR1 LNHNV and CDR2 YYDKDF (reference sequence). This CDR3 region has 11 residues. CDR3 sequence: CATSREYEQYV. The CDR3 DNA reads TGTGCCACCAGCAGGGAGTACGAGCAGTACGTC.

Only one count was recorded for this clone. The CDR3 spells CSVSDGLQNEKLFF. CDR3 coding DNA: TGCAGCGTGTCGGACGGACTTCAAAATGAAAAACTGTTTTTT. The J gene is TRBJ1-4, the V gene TRBV29-1; unclear D gene. Per the germline V gene, CDR1 is SQVTM and CDR2 is ANQGSEA. This CDR3 has 14 residues. With 6 bases removed from V and 5 bases from J, the gap between germline ends came to 16 bases. The complete variable domain, with remaining parts taken from reference TRBV29-1 and TRBJ1-4, reads SAVISQKPSRDICQRGTSLTIQCQVDSQVTMMFWYRQQPGQSLTLIATANQGSEATYESGFVIDKFPISRPNLTFSTLTVSNMSPEDSSIYLCSVSDGLQNEKLFFGSGTQLSVL.

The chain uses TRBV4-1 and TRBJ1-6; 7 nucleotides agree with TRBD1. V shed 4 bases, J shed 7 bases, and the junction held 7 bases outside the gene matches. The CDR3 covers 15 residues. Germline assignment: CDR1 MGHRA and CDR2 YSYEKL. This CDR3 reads CASSRSTGSNSPLHF. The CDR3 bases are TGCGCCAGCAGCCGTTCGACAGGGTCCAATTCACCCCTCCACTTT.

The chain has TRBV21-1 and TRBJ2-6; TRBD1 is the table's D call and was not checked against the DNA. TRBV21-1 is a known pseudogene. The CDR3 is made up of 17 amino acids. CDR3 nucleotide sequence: TGTGCCAGCAGCAAAGTGGGCAGGCCCTCTGGGGCCAACGTCCTGACTTTC. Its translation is CASSKVGRPSGANVLTF.

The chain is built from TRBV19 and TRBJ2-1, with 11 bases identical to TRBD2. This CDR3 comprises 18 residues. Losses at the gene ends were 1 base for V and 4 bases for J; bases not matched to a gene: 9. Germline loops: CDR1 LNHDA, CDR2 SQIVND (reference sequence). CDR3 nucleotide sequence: TGTGCCAGTAGTATAGGGGAGGTAGCGGGGGGGATATACAATGAGCAGTTCTTC. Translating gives CASSIGEVAGGIYNEQFF.

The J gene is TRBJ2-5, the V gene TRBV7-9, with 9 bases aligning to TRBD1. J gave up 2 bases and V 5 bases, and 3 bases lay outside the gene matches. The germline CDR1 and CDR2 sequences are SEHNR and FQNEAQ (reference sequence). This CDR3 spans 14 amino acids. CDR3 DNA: TGTGCCAGCAGCCAAGGGACAGGGCAAGAGACCCAGTACTTC. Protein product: CASSQGTGQETQYF. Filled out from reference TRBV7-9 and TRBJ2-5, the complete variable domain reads DTGVSQNPRHKITKRGQNVTFRCDPISEHNRLYWYRQTLGQGPEFLTYFQNEAQLEKSRLLSDRFSAERPKGSFSTLEIQRTEQGDSAMYLCASSQGTGQETQYFGPGTRLLVL.

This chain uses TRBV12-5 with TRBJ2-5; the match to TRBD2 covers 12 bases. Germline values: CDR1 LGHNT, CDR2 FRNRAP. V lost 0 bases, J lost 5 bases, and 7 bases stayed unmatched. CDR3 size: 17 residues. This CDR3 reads CASGLVGLAGGPETQYF. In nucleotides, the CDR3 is TGTGCTAGTGGTTTGGTCGGTCTAGCGGGGGGGCCGGAGACCCAGTACTTC.

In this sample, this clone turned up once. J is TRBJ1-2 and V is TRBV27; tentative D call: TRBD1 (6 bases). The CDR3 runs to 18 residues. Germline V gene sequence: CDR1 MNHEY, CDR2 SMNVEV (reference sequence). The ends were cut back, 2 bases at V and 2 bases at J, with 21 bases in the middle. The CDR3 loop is CASSLLWPGPRGNYGYTF. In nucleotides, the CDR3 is TGTGCCAGCAGTTTACTCTGGCCAGGCCCAAGGGGGAACTATGGCTACACCTTC.

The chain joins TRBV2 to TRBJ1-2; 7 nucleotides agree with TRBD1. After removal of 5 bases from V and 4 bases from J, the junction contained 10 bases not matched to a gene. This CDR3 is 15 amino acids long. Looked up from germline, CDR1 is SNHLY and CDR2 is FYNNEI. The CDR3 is CASSTNRDSLYGYTF. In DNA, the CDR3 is TGTGCCAGCAGTACTAACCGGGACAGCCTCTATGGCTACACCTTC.

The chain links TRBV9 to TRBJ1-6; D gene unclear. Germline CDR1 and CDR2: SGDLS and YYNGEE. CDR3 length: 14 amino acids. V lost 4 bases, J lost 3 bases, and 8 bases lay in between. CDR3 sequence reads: CASSPPSYNSPLHF. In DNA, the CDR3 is TGTGCCAGCAGCCCCCCCAGCTATAATTCACCCCTCCACTTT.

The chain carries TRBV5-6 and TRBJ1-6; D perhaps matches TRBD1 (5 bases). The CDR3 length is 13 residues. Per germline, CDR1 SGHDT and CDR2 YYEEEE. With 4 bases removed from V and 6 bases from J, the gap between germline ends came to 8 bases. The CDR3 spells CASSIQVNSPLHF. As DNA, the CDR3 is TGTGCCAGCAGCATACAGGTTAATTCACCCCTCCACTTT.

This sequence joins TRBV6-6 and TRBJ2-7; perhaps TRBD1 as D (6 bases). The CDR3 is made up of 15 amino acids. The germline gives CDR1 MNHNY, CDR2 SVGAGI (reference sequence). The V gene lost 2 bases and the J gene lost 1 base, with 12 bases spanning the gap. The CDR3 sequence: CASSYGTGLSYEQYF. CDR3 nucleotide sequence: TGTGCCAGCAGTTACGGCACAGGGTTGTCCTACGAGCAGTACTTC.

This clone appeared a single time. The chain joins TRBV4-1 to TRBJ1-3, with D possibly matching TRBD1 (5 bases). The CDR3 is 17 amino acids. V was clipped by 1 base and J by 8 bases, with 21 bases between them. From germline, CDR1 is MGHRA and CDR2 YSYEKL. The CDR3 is CASSQVYVQGRSDTIYF. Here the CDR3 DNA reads TGCGCCAGCAGCCAAGTGTATGTGCAGGGAAGGTCGGACACCATATATTTT.

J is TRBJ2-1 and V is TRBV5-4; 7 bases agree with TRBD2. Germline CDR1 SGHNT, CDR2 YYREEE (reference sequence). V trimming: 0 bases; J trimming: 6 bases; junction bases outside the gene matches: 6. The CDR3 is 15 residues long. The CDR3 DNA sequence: TGTGCCAGCAGCTTGGTCGTTGGGGGGGGCAATGAGCAGTTCTTC. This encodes CASSLVVGGGNEQFF.

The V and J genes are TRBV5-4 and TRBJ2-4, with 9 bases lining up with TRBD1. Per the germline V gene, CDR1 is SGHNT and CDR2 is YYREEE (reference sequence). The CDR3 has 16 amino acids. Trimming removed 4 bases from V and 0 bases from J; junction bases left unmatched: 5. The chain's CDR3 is CASSTGTGQAKNIQYF. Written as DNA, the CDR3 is TGTGCCAGCAGCACAGGGACAGGGCAAGCCAAAAACATTCAGTACTTC.

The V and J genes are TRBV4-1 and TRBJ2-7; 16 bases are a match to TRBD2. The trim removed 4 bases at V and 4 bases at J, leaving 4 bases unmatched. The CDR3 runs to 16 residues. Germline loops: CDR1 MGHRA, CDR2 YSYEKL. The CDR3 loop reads CASSRGTSGGGYEQYF. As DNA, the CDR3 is TGCGCCAGCAGCCGAGGGACTAGCGGGGGGGGATACGAGCAGTACTTC.

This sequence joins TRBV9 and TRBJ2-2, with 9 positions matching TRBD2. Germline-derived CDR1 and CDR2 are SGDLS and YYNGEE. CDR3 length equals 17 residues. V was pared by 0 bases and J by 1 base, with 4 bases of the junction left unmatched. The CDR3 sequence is CASSVGGSGRNTGELFF. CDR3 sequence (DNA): TGTGCCAGCAGCGTAGGTGGTAGCGGGAGGAACACCGGGGAGCTGTTTTTT. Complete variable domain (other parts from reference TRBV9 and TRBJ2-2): DSGVTQTPKHLITATGQRVTLRCSPRSGDLSVYWYQQSLDQGLQFLIQYYNGEERAKGNILERFSAQQFPDLHSELNLSSLELGDSALYFCASSVGGSGRNTGELFFGEGSRLTVL.

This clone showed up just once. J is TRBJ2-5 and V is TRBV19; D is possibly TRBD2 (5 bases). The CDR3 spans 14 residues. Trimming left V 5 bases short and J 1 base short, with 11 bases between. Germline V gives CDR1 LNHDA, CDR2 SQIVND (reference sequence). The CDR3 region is CASSHGRGQETQYF. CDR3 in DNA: TGTGCCAGTAGTCACGGACGGGGCCAAGAGACCCAGTACTTC.

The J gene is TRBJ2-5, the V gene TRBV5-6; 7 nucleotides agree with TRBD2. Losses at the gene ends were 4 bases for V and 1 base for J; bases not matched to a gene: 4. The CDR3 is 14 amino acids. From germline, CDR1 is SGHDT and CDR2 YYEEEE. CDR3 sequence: CASSQSGAQETQYF. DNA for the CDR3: TGTGCCAGCAGCCAGAGCGGGGCCCAAGAGACCCAGTACTTC.

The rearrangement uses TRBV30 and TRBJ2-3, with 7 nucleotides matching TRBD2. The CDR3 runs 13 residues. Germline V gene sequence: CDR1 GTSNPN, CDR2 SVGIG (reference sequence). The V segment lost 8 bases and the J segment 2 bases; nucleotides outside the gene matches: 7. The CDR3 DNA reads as TGTGCCAGAGCGGGGACCTTCACAGATACGCAGTATTTT. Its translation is CARAGTFTDTQYF.

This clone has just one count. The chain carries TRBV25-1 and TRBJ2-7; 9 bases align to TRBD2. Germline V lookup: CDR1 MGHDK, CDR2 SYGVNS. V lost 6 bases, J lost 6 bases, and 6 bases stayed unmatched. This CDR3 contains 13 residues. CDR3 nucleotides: TGTGCCAGCAGCTCCCTAGCGGGATCCGAGCAGTACGTC. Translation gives CASSSLAGSEQYV.